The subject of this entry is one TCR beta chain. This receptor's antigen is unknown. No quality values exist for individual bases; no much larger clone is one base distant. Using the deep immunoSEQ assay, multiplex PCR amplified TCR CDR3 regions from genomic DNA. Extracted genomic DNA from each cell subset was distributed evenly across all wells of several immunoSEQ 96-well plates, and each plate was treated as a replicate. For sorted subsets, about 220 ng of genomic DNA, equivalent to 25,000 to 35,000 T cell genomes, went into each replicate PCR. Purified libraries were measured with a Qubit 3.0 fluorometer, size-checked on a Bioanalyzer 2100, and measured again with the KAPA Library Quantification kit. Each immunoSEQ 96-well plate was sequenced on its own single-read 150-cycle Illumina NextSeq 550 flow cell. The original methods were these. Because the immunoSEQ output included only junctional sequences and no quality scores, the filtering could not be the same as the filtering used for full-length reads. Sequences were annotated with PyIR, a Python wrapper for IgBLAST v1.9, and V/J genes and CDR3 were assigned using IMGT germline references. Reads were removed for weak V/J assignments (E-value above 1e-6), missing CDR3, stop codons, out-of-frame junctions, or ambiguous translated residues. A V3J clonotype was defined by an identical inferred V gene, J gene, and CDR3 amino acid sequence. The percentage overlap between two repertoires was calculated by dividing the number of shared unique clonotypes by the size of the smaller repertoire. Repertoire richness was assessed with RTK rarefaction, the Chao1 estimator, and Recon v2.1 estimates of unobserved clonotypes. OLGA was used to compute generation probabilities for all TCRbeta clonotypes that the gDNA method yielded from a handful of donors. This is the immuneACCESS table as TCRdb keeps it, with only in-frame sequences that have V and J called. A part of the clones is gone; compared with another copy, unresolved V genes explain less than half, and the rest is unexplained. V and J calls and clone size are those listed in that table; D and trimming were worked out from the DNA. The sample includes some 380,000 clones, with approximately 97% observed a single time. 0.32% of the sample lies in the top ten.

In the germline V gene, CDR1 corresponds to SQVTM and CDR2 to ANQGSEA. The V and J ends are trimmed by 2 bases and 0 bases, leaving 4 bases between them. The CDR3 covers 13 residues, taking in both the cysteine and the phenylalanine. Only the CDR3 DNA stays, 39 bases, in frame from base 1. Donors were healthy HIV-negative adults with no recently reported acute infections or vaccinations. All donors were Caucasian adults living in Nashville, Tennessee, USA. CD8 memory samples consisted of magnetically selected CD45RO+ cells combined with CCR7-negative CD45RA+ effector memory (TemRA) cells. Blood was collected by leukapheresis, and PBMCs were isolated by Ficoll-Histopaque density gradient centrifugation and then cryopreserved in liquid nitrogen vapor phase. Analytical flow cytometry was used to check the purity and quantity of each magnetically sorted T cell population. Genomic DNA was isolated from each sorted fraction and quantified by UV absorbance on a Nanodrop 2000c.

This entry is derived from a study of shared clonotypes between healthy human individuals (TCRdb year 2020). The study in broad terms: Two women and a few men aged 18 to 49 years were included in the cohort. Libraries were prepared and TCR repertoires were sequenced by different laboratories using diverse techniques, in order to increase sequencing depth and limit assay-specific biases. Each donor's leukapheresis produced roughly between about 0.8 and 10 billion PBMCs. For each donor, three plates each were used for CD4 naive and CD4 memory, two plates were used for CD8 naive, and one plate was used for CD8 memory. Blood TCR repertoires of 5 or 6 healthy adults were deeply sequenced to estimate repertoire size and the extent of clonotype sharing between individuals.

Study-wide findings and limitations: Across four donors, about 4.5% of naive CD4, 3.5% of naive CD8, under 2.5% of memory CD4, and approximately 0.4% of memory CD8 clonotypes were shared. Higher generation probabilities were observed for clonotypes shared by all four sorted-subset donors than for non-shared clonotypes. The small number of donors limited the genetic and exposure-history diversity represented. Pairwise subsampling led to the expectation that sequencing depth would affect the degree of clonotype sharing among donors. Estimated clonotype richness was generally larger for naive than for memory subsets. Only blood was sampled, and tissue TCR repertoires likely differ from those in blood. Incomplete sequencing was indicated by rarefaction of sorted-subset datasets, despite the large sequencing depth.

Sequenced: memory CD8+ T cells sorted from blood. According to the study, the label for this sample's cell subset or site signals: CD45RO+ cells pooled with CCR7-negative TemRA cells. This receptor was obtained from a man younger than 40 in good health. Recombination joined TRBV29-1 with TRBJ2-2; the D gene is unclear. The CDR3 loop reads CSVEITNTGELFF. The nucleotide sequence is TGCAGCGTTGAAATAACGAACACCGGGGAGCTGTTTTTT.